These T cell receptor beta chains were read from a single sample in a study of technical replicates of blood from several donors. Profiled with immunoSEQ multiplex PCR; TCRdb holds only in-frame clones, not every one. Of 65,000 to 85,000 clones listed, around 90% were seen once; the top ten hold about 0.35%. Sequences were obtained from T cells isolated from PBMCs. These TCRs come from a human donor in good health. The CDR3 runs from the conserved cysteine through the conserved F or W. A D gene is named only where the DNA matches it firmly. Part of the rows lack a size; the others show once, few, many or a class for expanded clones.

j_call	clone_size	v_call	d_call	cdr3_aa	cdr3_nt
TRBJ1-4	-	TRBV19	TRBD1	CASSRDSEKLFF	TGTGCCAGTAGTAGGGACAGTGAAAAACTGTTTTTT
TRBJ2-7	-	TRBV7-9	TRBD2	CASSLALAGEYEQYF	TGTGCCAGCAGCTTAGCCTTAGCGGGAGAATACGAGCAGTACTTC
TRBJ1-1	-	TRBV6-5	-	CASSYGAAQTEAFF	TGTGCCAGCAGTTACGGGGCGGCCCAAACTGAAGCTTTCTTT
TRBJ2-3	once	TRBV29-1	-	CSAQTDSADTQYF	TGCAGCGCCCAGACTGACTCGGCAGATACGCAGTATTTT
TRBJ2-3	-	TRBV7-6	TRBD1	CASSLRGPGGDTQYF	TGTGCCAGCAGCTTAAGGGGGCCGGGTGGAGATACGCAGTATTTT
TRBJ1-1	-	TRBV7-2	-	CASSLTGGGWNTEAFF	TGTGCCAGCAGCTTAACAGGCGGGGGCTGGAACACTGAAGCTTTCTTT
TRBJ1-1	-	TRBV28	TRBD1	CASSLGAGGLSKNTEAFF	TGTGCCAGCAGCCTCGGGGCAGGGGGGCTTTCGAAGAACACTGAAGCTTTCTTT
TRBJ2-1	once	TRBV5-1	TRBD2	CASSLGTSSYNEQFF	TGCGCCAGCAGTCTGGGGACTAGCTCCTACAATGAGCAGTTCTTC
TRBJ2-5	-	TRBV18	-	CASSPTVSLGIGSPQETQYF	TGTGCCAGCTCACCAACTGTATCTTTAGGTATAGGGAGTCCCCAAGAGACCCAGTACTTC
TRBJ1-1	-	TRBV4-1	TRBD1	CASSQERDRSYPWVTEAFF	TGCGCCAGCAGCCAAGAGAGGGACAGGTCATACCCTTGGGTCACTGAAGCTTTCTTT
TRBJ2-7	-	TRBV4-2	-	CASRQDRDSLYEQYF	TGTGCCAGCAGACAAGACCGGGACTCCCTCTACGAGCAGTACTTC
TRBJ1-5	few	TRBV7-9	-	CASGWEDNQPQHF	TGTGCCAGCGGATGGGAGGACAATCAGCCCCAGCATTTT
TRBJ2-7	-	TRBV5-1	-	CASSLARDFAYEQYF	TGCGCCAGCAGCTTGGCCCGGGATTTCGCCTACGAGCAGTACTTC
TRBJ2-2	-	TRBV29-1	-	CSVEGGAPRTGELFF	TGCAGCGTTGAAGGCGGGGCCCCTCGCACCGGGGAGCTGTTTTTT
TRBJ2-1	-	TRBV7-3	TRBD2	CASSLNREGYNEQFF	TGTGCCAGCAGCTTAAACCGGGAGGGTTACAATGAGCAGTTCTTC
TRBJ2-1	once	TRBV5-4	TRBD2	CASSFDREVIEQFF	TGTGCCAGCAGCTTTGACCGGGAGGTTATTGAGCAGTTCTTC
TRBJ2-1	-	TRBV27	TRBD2	CASSLGPGSGSMNEQFF	TGTGCCAGCAGTTTAGGGCCGGGAAGCGGGAGTATGAATGAGCAGTTCTTC
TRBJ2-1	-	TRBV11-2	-	CASSLTINEQFF	TGTGCCAGCAGCCTAACTATTAATGAGCAGTTCTTC
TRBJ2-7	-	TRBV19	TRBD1	CASSERQGAYEQYF	TGTGCCAGTAGTGAGCGACAGGGTGCCTACGAGCAGTACTTC
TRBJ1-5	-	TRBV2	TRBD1	CASSRDRDQPQHF	TGTGCCAGCAGCCGGGACAGGGATCAGCCCCAGCATTTT
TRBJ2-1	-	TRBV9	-	CASSLYTGDYNEQFF	TGTGCCAGCAGCCTATATACGGGAGACTACAATGAGCAGTTCTTC
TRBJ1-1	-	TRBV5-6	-	CASRTIGTLKRFF	TGTGCCAGCAGGACAATCGGGACACTGAAACGCTTCTTT
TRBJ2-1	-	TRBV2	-	CASIAEWLPNEQFF	TGTGCCAGCATAGCCGAATGGTTACCTAATGAGCAGTTCTTC
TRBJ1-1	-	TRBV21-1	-	CASNKGRADRDKNTEAFF	TGTGCCAGCAACAAGGGCCGTGCTGACCGGGACAAAAACACTGAAGCTTTCTTT
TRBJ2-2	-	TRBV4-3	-	CASSRGRGEYGELFF	TGCGCCAGCAGCCGAGGTCGCGGGGAGTACGGGGAGCTGTTTTTT
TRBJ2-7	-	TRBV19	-	CASAESPYEQYF	TGTGCCAGTGCGGAGAGTCCCTACGAGCAGTACTTC
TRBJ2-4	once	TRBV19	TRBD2	CASSIGGLGFGNIQYF	TGTGCCAGTAGTATTGGGGGACTAGGTTTTGGAAACATTCAGTACTTC
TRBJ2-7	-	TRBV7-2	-	CASSLAARQTYEQYF	TGTGCCAGCAGCTTAGCCGCCAGACAGACATACGAGCAGTACTTC
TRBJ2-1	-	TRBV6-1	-	CASGPGVGEQFF	TGTGCCAGCGGTCCAGGGGTGGGTGAGCAGTTCTTC
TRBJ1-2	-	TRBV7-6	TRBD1	CASSAGTGKKGPGYTF	TGTGCCAGCAGCGCCGGGACAGGTAAAAAGGGACCAGGCTACACCTTC
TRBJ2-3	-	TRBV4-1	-	CASSLPGADTQYF	TGCGCCAGCAGCCTACCTGGAGCAGATACGCAGTATTTT
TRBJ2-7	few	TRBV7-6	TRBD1	CASGTGGSYEQYF	TGTGCCAGTGGGACAGGGGGCTCCTACGAGCAGTACTTC
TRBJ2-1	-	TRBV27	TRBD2	CASNPGLAGENYNEQFF	TGTGCCAGCAACCCGGGACTAGCGGGTGAAAACTACAATGAGCAGTTCTTC
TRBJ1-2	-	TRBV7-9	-	CASSFLTSNYGYTF	TGTGCCAGCAGCTTCTTGACTTCTAACTATGGCTACACCTTC
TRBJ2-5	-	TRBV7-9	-	CASSLSQAGQETQYF	TGTGCCAGCAGCTTATCCCAGGCGGGACAAGAGACCCAGTACTTC
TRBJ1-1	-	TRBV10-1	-	CASSESGAYTEAFF	TGCGCCAGCAGTGAGTCGGGGGCCTACACTGAAGCTTTCTTT
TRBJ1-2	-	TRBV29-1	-	CSVGEGGRFYGYTF	TGCAGCGTGGGGGAGGGGGGGCGTTTCTATGGCTACACCTTC
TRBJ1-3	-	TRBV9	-	CASSVGTHGNTIYF	TGTGCCAGCAGCGTAGGGACACATGGAAACACCATATATTTT
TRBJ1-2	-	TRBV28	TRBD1	CASSSPWTGGYGYTF	TGTGCCAGCAGTTCACCATGGACAGGGGGCTATGGCTACACCTTC
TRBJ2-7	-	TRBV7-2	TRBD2	CASSLAGVAGDSYEQYF	TGTGCCAGCAGCTTAGCGGGGGTAGCGGGAGATTCTTACGAGCAGTACTTC
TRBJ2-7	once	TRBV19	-	CASSGGVSYEQYF	TGTGCCAGTAGTGGCGGGGTCAGCTACGAGCAGTACTTC
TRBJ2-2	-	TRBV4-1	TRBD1	CASSRGTGLFTGELFF	TGCGCCAGCAGCCGGGGGACAGGGCTTTTCACCGGGGAGCTGTTTTTT
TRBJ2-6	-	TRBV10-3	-	CAISDRGDNVLTF	TGTGCCATCAGTGACAGGGGGGATAACGTCCTGACTTTC
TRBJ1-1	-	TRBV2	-	CARWTVKAEAFF	TGTGCCAGATGGACAGTTAAGGCTGAAGCTTTCTTT
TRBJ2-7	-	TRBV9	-	CASSVALGASYEQYF	TGTGCCAGCAGCGTAGCCCTTGGGGCCTCCTACGAGCAGTACTTC
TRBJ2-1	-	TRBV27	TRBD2	CASSFEFVLAGTYNEQFF	TGTGCCAGCAGTTTTGAGTTTGTGTTAGCGGGCACCTACAATGAGCAGTTCTTC
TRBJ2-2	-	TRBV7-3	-	CASSPWRGTGELFF	TGTGCCAGCAGCCCCTGGAGAGGCACCGGGGAGCTGTTTTTT
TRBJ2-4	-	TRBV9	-	CASSGFPSDIQYF	TGTGCCAGCAGCGGATTCCCATCGGACATTCAGTACTTC
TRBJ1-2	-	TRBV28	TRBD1	CASRSRGQFYGYTF	TGTGCCAGCAGGAGTAGGGGGCAGTTCTATGGCTACACCTTC
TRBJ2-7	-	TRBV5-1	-	CASSLGHNAYEQYF	TGCGCCAGCAGCTTGGGACACAATGCCTACGAGCAGTACTTC
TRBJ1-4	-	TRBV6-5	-	CASSTTGREEEKLFF	TGTGCCAGCAGTACGACAGGCCGAGAGGAGGAAAAACTGTTTTTT
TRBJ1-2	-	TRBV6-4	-	CASSAGYGYTF	TGTGCCAGCAGTGCCGGCTATGGCTACACCTTC
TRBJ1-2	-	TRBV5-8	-	CASSLRYYGYTF	TGTGCCAGCAGCCTGAGATACTATGGCTACACCTTC
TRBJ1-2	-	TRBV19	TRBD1	CASAGGPVVYYGYTF	TGTGCCAGCGCAGGGGGCCCCGTCGTTTACTATGGCTACACCTTC
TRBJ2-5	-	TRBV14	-	CASSQGSGYQETQYF	TGTGCCAGCAGCCAAGGCTCAGGTTACCAAGAGACCCAGTACTTC